This TCR beta chain was profiled in a study of response to subunit inactivated influenza vaccine. This clonotype was seen a handful of times. Its target is not known. The germline gives CDR1 SQVTM, CDR2 ANQGSEA. V was pared by 6 bases and J by 9 bases, with 12 bases of the junction left unmatched. The length of the CDR3 is 15 residues. Study-wide results and caveats: Few new T cells, the authors suggested, are recruited by each seasonal influenza vaccination.

TCRdb reprocessed the RT-PCR reads with MiXCR, giving one entry per CDR3 protein. The table shows 800,000 or so distinct CDR3 sequences, with 21% occurring only once. The clonotype originates from a man aged 50-59 years who received an inactivated influenza vaccine. Sequenced here: PBMCs from blood, sampled 5 to 6 days after vaccination. The gene calls are TRBV29-1 and TRBJ2-4, with TRBD1 matching 12 bases. The DNA of the CDR3 is TGCAGCGTCACTGGGACAGGGGGCTATTTAGGCATTCAGTACTTC. It codes for CSVTGTGGYLGIQYF.